Listed below are T cell receptor beta chains from one sample, sequenced in a study of T-cell reconstitution after alpha-beta-depleted transplantation in children. A single record per CDR3 protein comes from TCRdb applying MiXCR to the PCR reads. The sample holds fewer than 1 million distinct CDR3 sequences, roughly 15% seen once. Specimen: PBMCs, mostly from graft donor cells, collected 360 days after TCRalphabeta/CD19-depleted stem cell transplant. These receptors originate from a male patient younger than 18 who had a stem cell transplant for acute lymphoblastic leukemia, so the T cells may come from the graft donor. Each CDR3 is given with its conserved first and last residue. D genes are given only for firm matches. Size values are once, few and many counts, or a class for expanded clones, and some rows have none.

j_call clone_size d_call v_call cdr3_nt cdr3_aa
TRBJ2-1 few . TRBV2 TGTGCCAGCAGGCACCGGGCTCGTGGGGTTCTGACAATCCGGAACAATGAGCAGTTCTTC CASRHRARGVLTIRNNEQFF
TRBJ1-1 . . TRBV6-1 TGTGCCAGCAAGGTCTCCACCCTCACTGAAGCTTTCTTT CASKVSTLTEAFF
TRBJ1-1 many TRBD1 TRBV5-1 TGCGCCAGCAGCTCCCGACAGGGGACCACTGAAGCTTTCTTT CASSSRQGTTEAFF
TRBJ2-1 . . TRBV7-9 TGTGCCAGCAGCTTTCGCCCGACTAGAAACGCAGGCAATGAGCAGTTCTTC CASSFRPTRNAGNEQFF
TRBJ2-3 . TRBD2 TRBV4-1 TGCGCCAGCAGCCCACTAGGAGCGGGAGGGCCTACAGATACGCAGTATTTT CASSPLGAGGPTDTQYF
TRBJ2-7 few . TRBV11-1 TGTGCCAGCAGCTCCAGCCTCGGACGGGGCTACGAGCAGTACTTC CASSSSLGRGYEQYF
TRBJ2-4 . . TRBV7-9 TGTGCCAGCAGCCAGGGGACTACTAACATTCAGTACTTC CASSQGTTNIQYF
TRBJ2-7 . . TRBV3-1 TGTGCCAGCAGCCGTTCGGGACTCGTCTCCTACGAGCAGTACTTC CASSRSGLVSYEQYF
TRBJ2-1 many TRBD2 TRBV27 TGTGCCAGCAGAACCTCCCGCGGGAGATATTATGAGCAGTTCTTC CASRTSRGRYYEQFF
TRBJ2-5 . . TRBV6-1 TGTGCCAGCAGCTCGACGGGGCCGGGGGCCCAGTACTTC CASSSTGPGAQYF
TRBJ2-7 . . TRBV7-8 TGTGCCAGCAGCTTAACCCCCCGTGCGTACGAGCAGTACTTC CASSLTPRAYEQYF
TRBJ2-1 once . TRBV2 TGTGCCAGCAGGCCGGTGTCCTTTGAGCAGTTCTTC CASRPVSFEQFF
TRBJ1-4 few . TRBV5-1 TGCGCCAGCACGGACTCCGGGACAAGTAATGAAAAACTGTTTTTT CASTDSGTSNEKLFF
TRBJ2-3 . . TRBV5-1 TGCGCCAGCAGCTTGACCCGGGGAAGGGTCAGCACAGATACGCAGTATTTT CASSLTRGRVSTDTQYF
TRBJ2-7 few . TRBV25-1 TGTGCCAGCAGTGAATCCCGTCCGGTAGTCTACGAGCAGTACTTC CASSESRPVVYEQYF
TRBJ1-2 . . TRBV9 TGTGCCAGCAGCGTAGAGGCAGAACCAGTTAACTATGGCTACACCTTC CASSVEAEPVNYGYTF
TRBJ2-1 many TRBD2 TRBV5-1 TGCGCCAGCATGCGGACTAGCGGGAGTAATGAGCAGTTCTTC CASMRTSGSNEQFF
TRBJ2-7 many . TRBV29-1 TGCAGCGTTGTGGCTAGCAGGTCCTACGAGCAGTACTTC CSVVASRSYEQYF
TRBJ2-7 . TRBD1 TRBV10-3 TGTGCCATCAGGGGGGACAGAAGCTCCTACGAGCAGTACTTC CAIRGDRSSYEQYF
TRBJ2-5 . . TRBV5-5 TGTGCCAGCACCATTTCACCCCACTTTGAGACCCAGTACTTC CASTISPHFETQYF
TRBJ2-1 . TRBD2 TRBV24-1 TGTGCCACCCGGGACTATCACAATGAGCAGTTCTTC CATRDYHNEQFF
TRBJ1-4 few TRBD1 TRBV25-1 TGTGCCAGCAGTGACCCTACAGGGGGTGATGAAAAACTGTTTTTT CASSDPTGGDEKLFF
TRBJ2-6 . . TRBV12-1 TGTGCCATCAGCTTTTGGGGACCGACGATCTCTGGGGCCAACGTCCTGACTTTC CAISFWGPTISGANVLTF
TRBJ1-6 few . TRBV20-1 TGCAGTGCCCGAGTGGGGCAGGGACCCCTCCACTTT CSARVGQGPLHF
TRBJ1-5 few TRBD1 TRBV6-2/TRBV6-3 TGTGCCAGCAGCACCGGGACAGGGGGCGGTGGAAATCAGCCCCAGCATTTT CASSTGTGGGGNQPQHF
TRBJ2-2 . . TRBV20-1 TGCAGTGCTAGAGATCGGGGGTACACCGGGGAGCTGTTTTTT CSARDRGYTGELFF
TRBJ2-7 . . TRBV6-1 TGTGCCAGCAGACAGGGTAGCTCCTACAAGCAGTACTTC CASRQGSSYKQYF
TRBJ2-7 few TRBD2 TRBV20-1 TGCAGTGCTACACCAATGACCGGGACTAGCGGGAGGCTTAATTCCTATGAGCAGTACTTC CSATPMTGTSGRLNSYEQYF
TRBJ2-1 . . TRBV5-1 TGCGCCAGCAGCTTGGTCTCCCCCTACAATGAGCAGTTCTTC CASSLVSPYNEQFF
TRBJ1-2 . . TRBV20-1 TGCAGTGCTAGCTCATCGTGGGGTTCCTATGGCTACACCTTC CSASSSWGSYGYTF
TRBJ2-2 . TRBD2 TRBV4-1 TGCGCCAGCAGCCAAGGACGTGCGGGAGGGCCGAGGACCGGGGAGCTGTTTTTT CASSQGRAGGPRTGELFF
TRBJ1-5 few TRBD1 TRBV15 TGTGCCACCAGCAGAGGTGCCCCGATCCGGGACAGGGAGTATGATAGCAATCAGCCCCAGCATTTT CATSRGAPIRDREYDSNQPQHF